The 7 T cell receptor beta chains listed next were all sequenced from one sample in a study of T cell repertoires in cytomegalovirus infection. These TCRs' antigens remain unknown. In TCRdb, the reads were re-called with MiXCR into one record per CDR3 protein. This table holds about 71,000 distinct CDR3 sequences, 20% to 25% found once. Sequenced here: CD8+ T cells from cultured PBMCs, sampled from culture after CMV antigen stimulation. The receptor set was obtained from a human donor in good health (CMV status not recorded). Some clones in this sample may be carry-over from other donors' samples.

The rearrangement uses TRBV27 and TRBJ2-7; D possibly uses TRBD1 or TRBD2 (5 bases each). Germline assignment: CDR1 MNHEY and CDR2 SMNVEV (reference sequence). The CDR3 is 13 amino acids. Trimming pared 5 bases from V and 3 bases from J, leaving 11 bases between. This CDR3 reads CASSTGTVYEQYF. CDR3 nucleotides: TGTGCCAGCAGTACGGGGACCGTCTACGAGCAGTACTTC.

This chain links TRBV4-1 with TRBJ2-2, with 10 bases that match TRBD2. The CDR3 loop spans 19 amino acids. After removal of 7 bases from V and 1 base from J, the junction contained 15 bases not matched to a gene. Germline loops: CDR1 MGHRA, CDR2 YSYEKL. The CDR3 spells CASTEAPHGLAENTGELFF. The CDR3 nucleotides are TGCGCCAGCACCGAGGCCCCCCACGGACTAGCGGAGAACACCGGGGAGCTGTTTTTT.

The sample holds a few counts of this clonotype. The chain links TRBV7-8 to TRBJ2-7; D may be TRBD1 or TRBD2 (6 bases each). V was pared by 10 bases and J by 4 bases, with 17 bases between. The V gene's germline CDR1 is SGHVS and CDR2 FQNEAQ. This CDR3 has 13 amino acids. The CDR3 region is CATIAGGRYEQYF. In nucleotides, the CDR3 is TGTGCCACCATCGCCGGGGGCAGGTACGAGCAGTACTTC.

The V call is TRBV10-3, the J call TRBJ1-1; D gene uncertain. The V gene's germline CDR1 is ENHRY and CDR2 SYGVKD. The CDR3 consists of 13 residues. Trimming pared 6 bases from V and 1 base from J, leaving 9 bases between. This chain's CDR3 is CAIRVAENTEAFF. CDR3 in DNA: TGTGCCATCAGGGTGGCAGAGAACACTGAAGCTTTCTTT.

This chain uses TRBV27 with TRBJ1-5; D may be TRBD1 (6 bases). Germline loops: CDR1 MNHEY, CDR2 SMNVEV (reference sequence). This CDR3 comprises 15 residues. V lost 7 bases to trimming and J lost 5 bases, with 18 bases between them. The CDR3 here is CASTPAGVGDQPQHF. The CDR3 bases are TGTGCCAGCACGCCCGCAGGGGTTGGGGATCAGCCCCAGCATTTT.

This clonotype has just a few counts. The chain is built from TRBV12-3 or TRBV12-4 and TRBJ1-1; the match to TRBD1 covers 12 bases. V was pared by 6 bases and J by 7 bases, with 6 bases of the junction left unmatched. This CDR3 spans 14 amino acids. CDR3 bases: TGTGCCAGCAGGGCCGGGACAGGGGGCGATGAAGCTTTCTTT. It codes for CASRAGTGGDEAFF.

In this sample, this clonotype turned up a few times. V gene TRBV6-2 or TRBV6-3 combines with J gene TRBJ1-1, with TRBD1 as a possible D gene (6 bases). The CDR3 consists of 13 residues. CDR1 is MNHEY and CDR2 is SVGEGT in the germline V gene. Trimming removed 5 bases from V and 14 bases from J, with 21 bases in between. The CDR3 nucleotides read TGTGCCAGCAGTGTGGGACACCCATCCGGGGAGTTCTTT. This translates into CASSVGHPSGEFF.